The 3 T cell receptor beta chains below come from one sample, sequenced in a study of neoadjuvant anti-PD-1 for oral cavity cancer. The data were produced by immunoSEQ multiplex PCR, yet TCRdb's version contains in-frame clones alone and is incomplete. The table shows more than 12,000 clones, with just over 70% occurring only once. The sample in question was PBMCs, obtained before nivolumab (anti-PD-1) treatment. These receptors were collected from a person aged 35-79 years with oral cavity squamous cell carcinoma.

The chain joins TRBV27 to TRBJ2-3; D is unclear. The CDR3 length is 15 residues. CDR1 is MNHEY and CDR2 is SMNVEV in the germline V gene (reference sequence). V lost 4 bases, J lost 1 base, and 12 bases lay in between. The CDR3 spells CASSSRAAGTDTQYF. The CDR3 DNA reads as TGTGCCAGCAGTTCCCGGGCCGCGGGCACAGATACGCAGTATTTT.

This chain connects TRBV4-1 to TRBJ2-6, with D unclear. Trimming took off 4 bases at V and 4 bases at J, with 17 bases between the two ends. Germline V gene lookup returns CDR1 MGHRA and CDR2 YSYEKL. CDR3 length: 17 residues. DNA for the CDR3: TGCGCCAGCAGCCGAATAGGCTCTCGGGCCGGGGCCAACGTCCTGACTTTC. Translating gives CASSRIGSRAGANVLTF.

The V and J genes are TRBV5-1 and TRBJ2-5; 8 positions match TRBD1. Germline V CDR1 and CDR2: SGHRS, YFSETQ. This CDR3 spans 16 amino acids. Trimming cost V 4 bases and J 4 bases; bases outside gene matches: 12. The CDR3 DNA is TGCGCCAGCAGCCCTACCGGACAGGGACAGTCAGAGACCCAGTACTTC. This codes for CASSPTGQGQSETQYF.